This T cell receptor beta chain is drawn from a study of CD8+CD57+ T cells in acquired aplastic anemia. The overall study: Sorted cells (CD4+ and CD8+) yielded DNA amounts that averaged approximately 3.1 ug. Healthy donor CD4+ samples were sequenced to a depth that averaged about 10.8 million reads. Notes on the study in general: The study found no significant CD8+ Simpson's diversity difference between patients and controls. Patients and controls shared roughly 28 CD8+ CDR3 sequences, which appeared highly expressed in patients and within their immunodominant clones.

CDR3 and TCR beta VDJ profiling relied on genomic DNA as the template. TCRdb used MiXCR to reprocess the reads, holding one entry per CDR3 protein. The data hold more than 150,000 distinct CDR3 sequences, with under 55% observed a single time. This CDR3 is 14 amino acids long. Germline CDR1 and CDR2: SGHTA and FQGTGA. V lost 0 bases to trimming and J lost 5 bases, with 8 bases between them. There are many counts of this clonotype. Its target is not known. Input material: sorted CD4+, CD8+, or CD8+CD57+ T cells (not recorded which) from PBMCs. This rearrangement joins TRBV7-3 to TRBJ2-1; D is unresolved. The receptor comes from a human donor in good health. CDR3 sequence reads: CASSLTYRDNEQFF. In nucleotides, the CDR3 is TGTGCCAGCAGCTTAACATACCGGGACAATGAGCAGTTCTTC.